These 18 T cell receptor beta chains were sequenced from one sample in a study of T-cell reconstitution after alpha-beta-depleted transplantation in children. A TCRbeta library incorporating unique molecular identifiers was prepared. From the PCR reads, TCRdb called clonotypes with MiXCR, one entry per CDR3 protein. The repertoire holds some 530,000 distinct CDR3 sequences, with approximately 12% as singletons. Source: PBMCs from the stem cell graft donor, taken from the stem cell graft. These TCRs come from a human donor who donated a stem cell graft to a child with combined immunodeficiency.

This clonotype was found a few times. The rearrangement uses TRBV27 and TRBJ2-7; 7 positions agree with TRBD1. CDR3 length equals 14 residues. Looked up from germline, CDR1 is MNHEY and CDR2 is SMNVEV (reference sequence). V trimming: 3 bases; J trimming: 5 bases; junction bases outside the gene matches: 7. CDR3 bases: TGTGCCAGCAGTTTTCGGCAGGGGGACGACGAGCAGTACTTC. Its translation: CASSFRQGDDEQYF.

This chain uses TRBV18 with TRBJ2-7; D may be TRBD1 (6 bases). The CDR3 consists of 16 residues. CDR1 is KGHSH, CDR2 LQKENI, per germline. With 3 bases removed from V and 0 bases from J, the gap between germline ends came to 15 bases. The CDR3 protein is CASSPRSGTSSYEQYF. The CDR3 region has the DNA TGTGCCAGCTCACCGAGATCAGGGACAAGCTCCTACGAGCAGTACTTC. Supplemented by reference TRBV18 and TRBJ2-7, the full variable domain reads NAGVMQNPRHLVRRRGQEARLRCSPMKGHSHVYWYRQLPEEGLKFMVYLQKENIIDESGMPKERFSAEFPKEGPSILRIQQVVRGDSAAYFCASSPRSGTSSYEQYFGPGTRLTVT.

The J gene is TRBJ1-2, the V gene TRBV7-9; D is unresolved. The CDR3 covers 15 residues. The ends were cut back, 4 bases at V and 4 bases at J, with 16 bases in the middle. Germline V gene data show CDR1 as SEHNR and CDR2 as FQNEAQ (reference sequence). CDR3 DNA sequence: TGTGCCAGCAGCTCAAGAGAGACCAGTTCCTATGGCTACACCTTC. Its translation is CASSSRETSSYGYTF.

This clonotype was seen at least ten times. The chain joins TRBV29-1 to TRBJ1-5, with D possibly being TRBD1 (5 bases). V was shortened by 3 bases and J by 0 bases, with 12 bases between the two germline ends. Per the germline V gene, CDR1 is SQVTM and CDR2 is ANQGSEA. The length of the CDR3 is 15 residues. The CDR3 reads CSVDKTDDSNQPQHF. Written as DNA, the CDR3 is TGCAGCGTTGATAAGACAGACGATAGCAATCAGCCCCAGCATTTT.

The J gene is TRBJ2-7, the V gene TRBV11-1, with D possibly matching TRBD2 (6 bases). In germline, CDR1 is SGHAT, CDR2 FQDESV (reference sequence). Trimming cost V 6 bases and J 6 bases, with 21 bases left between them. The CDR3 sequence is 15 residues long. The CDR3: CASRVRVGGKGEQYF. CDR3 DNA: TGTGCCAGCAGAGTAAGGGTCGGCGGGAAAGGCGAGCAGTACTTC.

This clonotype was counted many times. CDR3 in amino acids: CASSLRVDSSYEQYF. CDR3 DNA: TGCGCCAGCAGCTTGAGGGTCGATAGCTCCTACGAGCAGTACTTC. This rearrangement joins TRBV5-1 to TRBJ2-7; D ambiguous. The CDR3 loop spans 15 amino acids. Germline V gene sequence: CDR1 SGHRS, CDR2 YFSETQ. Trimming left V 1 base short and J 0 bases short, with 11 bases between.

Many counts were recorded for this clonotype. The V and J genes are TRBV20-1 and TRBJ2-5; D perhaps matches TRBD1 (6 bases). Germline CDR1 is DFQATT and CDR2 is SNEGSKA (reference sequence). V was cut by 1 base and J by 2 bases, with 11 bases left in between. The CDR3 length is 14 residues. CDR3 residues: CSARVGTFQETQYF. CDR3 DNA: TGCAGTGCTAGAGTGGGGACATTTCAAGAGACCCAGTACTTC.

For the CDR3, the DNA is TGCGCCAGCAGCTCTAGAAAACAGCAAGAAGGGACCCAGTACTTC. Its translation: CASSSRKQQEGTQYF. This chain connects TRBV5-1 to TRBJ2-5; D is unresolved. CDR3 length equals 15 residues. Trimming took off 3 bases at V and 7 bases at J, with 19 bases between the two ends. Germline V lookup: CDR1 SGHRS, CDR2 YFSETQ.

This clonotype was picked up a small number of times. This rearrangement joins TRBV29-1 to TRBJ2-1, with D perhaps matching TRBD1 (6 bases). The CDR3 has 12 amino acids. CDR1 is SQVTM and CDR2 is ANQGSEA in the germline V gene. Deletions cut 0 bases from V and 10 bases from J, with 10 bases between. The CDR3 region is CSVEDQGQEQFF. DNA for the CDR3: TGCAGCGTTGAAGATCAGGGGCAAGAGCAGTTCTTC.

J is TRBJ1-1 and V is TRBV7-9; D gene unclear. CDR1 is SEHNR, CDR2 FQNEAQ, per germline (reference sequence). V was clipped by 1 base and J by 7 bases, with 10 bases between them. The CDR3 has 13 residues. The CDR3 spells CASSLGGPDEAFF. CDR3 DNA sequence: TGTGCCAGCAGCTTAGGTGGTCCCGATGAAGCTTTCTTT.

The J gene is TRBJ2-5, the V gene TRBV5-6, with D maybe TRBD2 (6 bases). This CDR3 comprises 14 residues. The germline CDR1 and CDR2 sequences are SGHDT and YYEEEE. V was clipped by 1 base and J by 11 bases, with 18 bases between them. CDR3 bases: TGTGCCAGCAGCTTGCTGCGGGGCGGGTTAAATCAGTACTTC. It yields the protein CASSLLRGGLNQYF.

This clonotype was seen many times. The CDR3 reads CASSPFLLGTYEQYF. The CDR3 DNA is TGTGCCAGCAGCCCATTTCTTTTAGGGACCTACGAGCAGTACTTC. The rearrangement links TRBV27 to TRBJ2-7; D remains ambiguous. V lost 6 bases and J lost 2, with 17 bases in between. This CDR3 comprises 15 residues. The germline CDR1 and CDR2 sequences are MNHEY and SMNVEV (reference sequence).

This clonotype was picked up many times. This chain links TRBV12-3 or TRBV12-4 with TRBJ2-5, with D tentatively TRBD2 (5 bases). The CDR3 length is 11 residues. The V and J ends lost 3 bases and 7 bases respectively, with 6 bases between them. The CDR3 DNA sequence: TGTGCCAGCAGTTTGGCGGGGACCCAGTACTTC. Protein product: CASSLAGTQYF.

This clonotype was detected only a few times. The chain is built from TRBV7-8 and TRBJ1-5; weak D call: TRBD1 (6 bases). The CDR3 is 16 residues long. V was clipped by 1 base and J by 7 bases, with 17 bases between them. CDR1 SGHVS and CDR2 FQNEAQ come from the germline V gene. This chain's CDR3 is CASSLGGGGGGQPQHF. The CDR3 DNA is TGTGCCAGCAGCTTAGGGGGTGGGGGCGGAGGCCAGCCCCAGCATTTT.

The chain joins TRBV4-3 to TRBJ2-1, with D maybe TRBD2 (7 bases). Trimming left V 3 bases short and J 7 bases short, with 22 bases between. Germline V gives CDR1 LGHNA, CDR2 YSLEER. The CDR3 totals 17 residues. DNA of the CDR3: TGCGCCAGCAGCCACATCCTCTCGGGGGGCATTTCTAATGAGCAGTTCTTC. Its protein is CASSHILSGGISNEQFF.

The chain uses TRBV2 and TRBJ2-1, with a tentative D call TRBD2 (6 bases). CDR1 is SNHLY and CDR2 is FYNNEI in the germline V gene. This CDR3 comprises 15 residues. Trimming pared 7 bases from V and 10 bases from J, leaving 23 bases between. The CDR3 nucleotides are TGTGCCAGCATTATTTACGGGAGAGTGGGGAAAGAGCAGTTCTTC. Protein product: CASIIYGRVGKEQFF.

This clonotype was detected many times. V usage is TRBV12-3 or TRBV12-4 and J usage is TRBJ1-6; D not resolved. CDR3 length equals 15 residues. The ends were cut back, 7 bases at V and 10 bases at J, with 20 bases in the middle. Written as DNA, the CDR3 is TGTGCCAGCACCTCCCGGTGGGAAATTGGCTCACCCCTCCACTTT. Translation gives CASTSRWEIGSPLHF.

This CDR3 is CASSLTASSGGRDTQYF. The CDR3 bases are TGCGCCAGCAGCTTGACCGCTTCTAGCGGGGGTCGGGACACCCAGTACTTC. The chain combines TRBV5-1 with TRBJ2-5; 10 nucleotides line up with TRBD2. CDR1 is SGHRS, CDR2 YFSETQ, per germline. V dropped 1 base and J dropped 8; count of bases not matched to a gene: 14. The CDR3 totals 17 residues.